This TCR beta chain was obtained from a study of identical twins. V was cut by 2 bases and J by 3 bases, with 8 bases left in between. CDR1 and CDR2 (germline): SGHRS, YFSETQ. The CDR3 contains 13 residues. MiXCR was run by TCRdb on the 5' RACE reads, yielding one entry per CDR3 protein. The sample lists a few hundred thousand distinct CDR3 sequences, 6.5% occurring once. Another study also made use of these data, one on T cells expressing NK-cell markers. In that study: Seven of the eight sequenced donors were classified as HCMV-seropositive, and one was classified as seronegative. A handful of donors carried dominant NKG2C+ clonotypes that made up roughly 1.0-7.0% of their CD8+ T cells.

The sample comprised CD8+ T cells sorted from blood. The source is a woman under 30 in good health. This sequence joins TRBV5-1 and TRBJ2-5; TRBD1 is a possible D gene (5 bases). The CDR3 nucleotides read TGCGCCAGCAGCTTTCAGGGCGAAGAGACCCAGTACTTC. This codes for CASSFQGEETQYF.